This T cell receptor beta chain emerged from a study of blood T cell repertoires in COVID-19. Whole-study context: T cells, B-cell-depleted T cells, or PBMCs supplied cDNA or gDNA.

Using immunoSEQ multiplex PCR, the repertoire was profiled, and TCRdb retains in-frame clones only, with some absent. Here the sample spans over 100,000 clones, around 77% being singletons. The sample taken for sequencing was peripheral blood. The origin of this receptor is a man between 60 and 70 years old with active or convalescent COVID-19.

This chain's CDR3 is CASSLALNTGELFF. The CDR3 DNA is TGTGCCAGCAGTCTAGCGCTGAACACCGGGGAGCTGTTTTTT. The rearrangement links TRBV27 to TRBJ2-2, with TRBD2 as a possible D gene (6 bases). Deletions cut 5 bases from V and 1 base from J, with 8 bases between. The germline CDR1 and CDR2 sequences are MNHEY and SMNVEV (reference sequence). CDR3 length equals 14 residues.